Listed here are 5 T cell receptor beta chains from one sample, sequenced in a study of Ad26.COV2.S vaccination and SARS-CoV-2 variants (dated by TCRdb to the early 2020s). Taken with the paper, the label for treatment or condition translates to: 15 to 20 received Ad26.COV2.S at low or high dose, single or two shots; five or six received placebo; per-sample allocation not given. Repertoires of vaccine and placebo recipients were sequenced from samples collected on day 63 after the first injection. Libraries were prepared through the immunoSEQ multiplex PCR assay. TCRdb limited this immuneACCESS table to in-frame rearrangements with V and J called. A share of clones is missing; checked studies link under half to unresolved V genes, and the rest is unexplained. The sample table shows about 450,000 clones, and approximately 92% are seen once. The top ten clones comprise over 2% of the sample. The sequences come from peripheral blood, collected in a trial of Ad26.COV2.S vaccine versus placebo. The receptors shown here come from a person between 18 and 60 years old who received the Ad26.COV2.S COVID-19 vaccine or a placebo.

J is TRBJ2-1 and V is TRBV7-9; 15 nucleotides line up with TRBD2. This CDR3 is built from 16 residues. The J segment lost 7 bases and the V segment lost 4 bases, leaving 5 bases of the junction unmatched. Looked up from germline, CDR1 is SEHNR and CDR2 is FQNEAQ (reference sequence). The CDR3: CASSSGTSGRQNEQFF. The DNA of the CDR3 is TGTGCCAGCAGCTCCGGGACTAGCGGGAGGCAGAATGAGCAGTTCTTC.

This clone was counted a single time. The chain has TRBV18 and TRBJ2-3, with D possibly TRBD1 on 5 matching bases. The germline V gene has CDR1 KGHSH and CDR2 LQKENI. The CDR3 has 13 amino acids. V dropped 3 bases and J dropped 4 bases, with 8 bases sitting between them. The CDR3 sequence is CASSPLRADTQYF. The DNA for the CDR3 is TGTGCCAGCTCACCGCTCAGGGCAGATACGCAGTATTTT.

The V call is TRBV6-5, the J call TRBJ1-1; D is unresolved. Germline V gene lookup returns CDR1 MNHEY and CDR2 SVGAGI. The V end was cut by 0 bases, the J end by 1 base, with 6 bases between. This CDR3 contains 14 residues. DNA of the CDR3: TGTGCCAGCAGTTACTCACGGAGGAACACTGAAGCTTTCTTT. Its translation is CASSYSRRNTEAFF.

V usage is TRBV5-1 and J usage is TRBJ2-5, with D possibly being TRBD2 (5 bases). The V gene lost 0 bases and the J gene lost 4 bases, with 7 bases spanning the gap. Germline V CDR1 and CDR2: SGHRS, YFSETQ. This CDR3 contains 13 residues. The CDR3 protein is CASSLEGLETQYF. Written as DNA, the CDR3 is TGCGCCAGCAGCTTGGAAGGACTAGAGACCCAGTACTTC.

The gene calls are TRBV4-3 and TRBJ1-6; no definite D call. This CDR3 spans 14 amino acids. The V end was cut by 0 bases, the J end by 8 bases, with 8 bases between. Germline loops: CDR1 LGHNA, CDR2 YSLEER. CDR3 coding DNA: TGCGCCAGCAGCCAAGATCAGGCGGATTCACCCCTCCACTTT. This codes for CASSQDQADSPLHF.